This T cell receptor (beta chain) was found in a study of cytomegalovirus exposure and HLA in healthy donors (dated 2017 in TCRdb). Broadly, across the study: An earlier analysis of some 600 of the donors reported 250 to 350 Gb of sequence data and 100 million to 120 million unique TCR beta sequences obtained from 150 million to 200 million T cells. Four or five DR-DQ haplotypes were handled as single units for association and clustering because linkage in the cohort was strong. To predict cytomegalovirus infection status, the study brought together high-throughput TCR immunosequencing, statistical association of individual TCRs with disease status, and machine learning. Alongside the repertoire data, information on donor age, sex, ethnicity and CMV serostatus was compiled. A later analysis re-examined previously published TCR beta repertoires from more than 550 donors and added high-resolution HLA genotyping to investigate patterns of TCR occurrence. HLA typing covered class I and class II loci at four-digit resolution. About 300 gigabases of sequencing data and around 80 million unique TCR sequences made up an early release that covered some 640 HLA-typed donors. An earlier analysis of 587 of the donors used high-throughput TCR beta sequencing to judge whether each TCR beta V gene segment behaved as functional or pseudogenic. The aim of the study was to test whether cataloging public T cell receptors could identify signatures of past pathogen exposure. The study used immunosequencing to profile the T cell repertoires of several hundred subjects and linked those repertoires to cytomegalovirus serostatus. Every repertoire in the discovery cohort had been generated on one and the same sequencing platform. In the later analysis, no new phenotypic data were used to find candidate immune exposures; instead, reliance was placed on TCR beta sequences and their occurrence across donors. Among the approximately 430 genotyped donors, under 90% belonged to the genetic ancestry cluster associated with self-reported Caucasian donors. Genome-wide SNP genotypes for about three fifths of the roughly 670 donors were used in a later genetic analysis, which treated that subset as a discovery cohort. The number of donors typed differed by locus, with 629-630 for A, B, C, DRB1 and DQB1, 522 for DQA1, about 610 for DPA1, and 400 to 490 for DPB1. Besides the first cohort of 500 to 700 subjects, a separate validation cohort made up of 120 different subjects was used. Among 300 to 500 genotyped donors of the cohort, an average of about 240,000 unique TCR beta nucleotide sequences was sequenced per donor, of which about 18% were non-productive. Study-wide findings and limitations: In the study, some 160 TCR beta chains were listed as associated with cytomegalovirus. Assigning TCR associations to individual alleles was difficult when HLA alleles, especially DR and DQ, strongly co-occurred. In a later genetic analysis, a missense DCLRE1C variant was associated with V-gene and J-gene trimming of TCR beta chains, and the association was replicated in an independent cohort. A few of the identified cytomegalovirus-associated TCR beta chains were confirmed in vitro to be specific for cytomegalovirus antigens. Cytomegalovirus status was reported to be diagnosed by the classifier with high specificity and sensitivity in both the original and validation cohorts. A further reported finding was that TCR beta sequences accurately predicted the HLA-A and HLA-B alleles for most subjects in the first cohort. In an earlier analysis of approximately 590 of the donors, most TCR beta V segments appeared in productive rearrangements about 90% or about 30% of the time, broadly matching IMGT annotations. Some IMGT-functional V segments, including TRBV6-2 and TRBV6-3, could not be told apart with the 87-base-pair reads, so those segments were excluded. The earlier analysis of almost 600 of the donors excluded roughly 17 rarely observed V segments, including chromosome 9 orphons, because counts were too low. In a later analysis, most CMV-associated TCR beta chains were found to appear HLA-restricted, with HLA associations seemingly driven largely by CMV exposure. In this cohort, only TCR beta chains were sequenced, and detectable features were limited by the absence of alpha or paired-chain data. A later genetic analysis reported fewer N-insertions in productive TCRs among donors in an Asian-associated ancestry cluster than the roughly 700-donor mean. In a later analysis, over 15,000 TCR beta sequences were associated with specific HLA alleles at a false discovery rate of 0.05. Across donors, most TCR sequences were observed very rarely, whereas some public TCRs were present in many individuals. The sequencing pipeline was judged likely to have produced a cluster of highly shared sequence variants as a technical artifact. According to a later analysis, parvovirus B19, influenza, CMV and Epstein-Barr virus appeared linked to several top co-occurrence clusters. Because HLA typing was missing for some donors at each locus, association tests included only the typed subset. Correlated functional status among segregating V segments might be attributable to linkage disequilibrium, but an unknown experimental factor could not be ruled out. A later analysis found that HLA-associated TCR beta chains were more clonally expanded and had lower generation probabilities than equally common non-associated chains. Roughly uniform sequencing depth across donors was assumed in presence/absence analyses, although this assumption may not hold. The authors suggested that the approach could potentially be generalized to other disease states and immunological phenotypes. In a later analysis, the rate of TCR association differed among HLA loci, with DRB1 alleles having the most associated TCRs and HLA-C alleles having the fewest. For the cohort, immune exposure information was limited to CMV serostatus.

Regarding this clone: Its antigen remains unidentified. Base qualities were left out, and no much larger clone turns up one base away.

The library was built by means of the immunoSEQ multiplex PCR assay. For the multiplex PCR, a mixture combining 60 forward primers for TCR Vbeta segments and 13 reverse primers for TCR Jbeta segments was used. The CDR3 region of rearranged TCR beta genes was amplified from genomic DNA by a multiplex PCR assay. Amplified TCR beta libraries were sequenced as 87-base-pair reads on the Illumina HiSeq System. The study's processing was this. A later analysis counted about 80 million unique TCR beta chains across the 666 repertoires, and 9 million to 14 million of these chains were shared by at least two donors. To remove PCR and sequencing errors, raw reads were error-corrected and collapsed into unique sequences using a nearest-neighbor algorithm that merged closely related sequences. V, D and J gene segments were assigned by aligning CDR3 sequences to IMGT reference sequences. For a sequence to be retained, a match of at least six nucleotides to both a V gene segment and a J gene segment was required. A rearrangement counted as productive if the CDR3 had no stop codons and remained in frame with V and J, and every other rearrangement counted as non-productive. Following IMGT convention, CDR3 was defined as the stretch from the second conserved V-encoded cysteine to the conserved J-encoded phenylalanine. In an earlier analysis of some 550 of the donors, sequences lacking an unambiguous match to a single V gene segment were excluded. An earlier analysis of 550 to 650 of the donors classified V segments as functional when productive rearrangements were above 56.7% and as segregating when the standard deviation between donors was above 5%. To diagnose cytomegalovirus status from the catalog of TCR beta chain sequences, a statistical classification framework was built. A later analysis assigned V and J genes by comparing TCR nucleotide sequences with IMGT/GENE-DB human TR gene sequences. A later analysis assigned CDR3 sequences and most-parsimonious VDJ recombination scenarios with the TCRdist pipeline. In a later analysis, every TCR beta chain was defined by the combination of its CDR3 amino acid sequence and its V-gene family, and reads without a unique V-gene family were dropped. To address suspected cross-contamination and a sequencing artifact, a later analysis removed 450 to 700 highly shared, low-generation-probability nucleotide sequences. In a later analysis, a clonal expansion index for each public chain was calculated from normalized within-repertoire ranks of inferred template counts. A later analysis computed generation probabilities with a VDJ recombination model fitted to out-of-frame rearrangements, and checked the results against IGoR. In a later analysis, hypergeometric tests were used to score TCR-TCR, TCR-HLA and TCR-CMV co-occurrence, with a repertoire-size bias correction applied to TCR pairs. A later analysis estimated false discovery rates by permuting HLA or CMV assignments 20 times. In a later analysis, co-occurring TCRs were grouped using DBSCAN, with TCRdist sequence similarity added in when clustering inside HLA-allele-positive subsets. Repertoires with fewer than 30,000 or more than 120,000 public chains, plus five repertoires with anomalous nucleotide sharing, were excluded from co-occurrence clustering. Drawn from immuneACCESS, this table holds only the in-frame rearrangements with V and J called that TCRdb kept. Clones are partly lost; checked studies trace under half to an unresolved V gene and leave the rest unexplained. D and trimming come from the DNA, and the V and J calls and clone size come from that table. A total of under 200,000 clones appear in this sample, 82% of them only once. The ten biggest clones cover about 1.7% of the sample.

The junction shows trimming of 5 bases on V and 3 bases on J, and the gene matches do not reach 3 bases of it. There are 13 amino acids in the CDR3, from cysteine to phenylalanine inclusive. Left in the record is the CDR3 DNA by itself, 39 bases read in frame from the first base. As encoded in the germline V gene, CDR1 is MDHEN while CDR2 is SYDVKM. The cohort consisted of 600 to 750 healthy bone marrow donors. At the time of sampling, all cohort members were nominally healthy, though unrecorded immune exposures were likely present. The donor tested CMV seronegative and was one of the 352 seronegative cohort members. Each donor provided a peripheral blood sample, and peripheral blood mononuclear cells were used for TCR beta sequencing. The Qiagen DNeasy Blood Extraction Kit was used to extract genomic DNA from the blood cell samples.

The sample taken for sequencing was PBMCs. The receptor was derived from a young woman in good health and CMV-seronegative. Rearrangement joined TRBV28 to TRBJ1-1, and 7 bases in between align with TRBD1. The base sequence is TGTGCCAGCAGTCTAACAGGGGACACTGAAGCTTTCTTT. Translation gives CASSLTGDTEAFF.